This is a list of T cell receptor beta chains from one sample in a study of cytomegalovirus exposure and HLA in healthy donors. Clones were read by immunoSEQ multiplex PCR, and TCRdb kept only the in-frame ones, dropping some. The table records 130,000 or so clones, 76% of them present only once. Material: PBMCs. The receptor source for this set is a man in his forties in good health and CMV-seronegative. Each CDR3 is given with its conserved first and last residue. Each record gives: clone size, J gene, V gene, D gene, CDR3 protein, CDR3 DNA. The D gene is left open where the match is weak. Size tells how often a clone was seen (once, few, many) or the class of an expanded clone, and some rows leave it out.

>-|TRBJ2-5|TRBV19|TRBD1
CASSIWQGAGETQYF
TGTGCCAGTAGTATTTGGCAGGGGGCGGGGGAGACCCAGTACTTC
>-|TRBJ2-7|TRBV19|-
CASSMRIDSYEQYF
TGTGCCAGTAGTATGCGGATTGACTCCTACGAGCAGTACTTC
>-|TRBJ2-5|TRBV19|-
CASSAGRGEETQYF
TGTGCCAGTAGTGCGGGCCGTGGGGAAGAGACCCAGTACTTC
>-|TRBJ2-7|TRBV28|-
CAGRPDRDYEQYF
TGTGCCGGCAGGCCTGACAGAGACTACGAGCAGTACTTC
>-|TRBJ2-2|TRBV10-3|TRBD2
CAISESGTSGSAGGELFF
TGTGCCATCAGTGAAAGTGGGACTAGCGGGAGTGCTGGCGGGGAGCTGTTTTTT
>-|TRBJ2-5|TRBV11-2|-
CASFPSTGGSETQYF
TGTGCCAGCTTCCCGAGCACAGGTGGTTCAGAGACCCAGTACTTC
>-|TRBJ2-7|TRBV9|-
CATSRQKYEQYF
TGTGCCACCAGCCGACAGAAATACGAGCAGTACTTC
>-|TRBJ2-7|TRBV5-1|TRBD1
CASSLDRGSEQYF
TGCGCCAGCAGCTTGGACAGGGGTAGCGAGCAGTACTTC
>few|TRBJ2-2|TRBV27|-
CASRIRQPTGELFF
TGTGCCAGCAGAATTCGACAGCCCACCGGGGAGCTGTTTTTT
>-|TRBJ2-2|TRBV7-9|TRBD2
CASSAGGNTGELFF
TGTGCCAGCTCGGCGGGGGGGAACACCGGGGAGCTGTTTTTT
>once|TRBJ2-7|TRBV5-1|-
CASSPSSPGIDGDF
TGCGCCAGCTCCCCCAGCTCCCCGGGAATTGATGGTGACTTC
>few|TRBJ1-2|TRBV29-1|TRBD1
CSGTGGNYGYTF
TGCAGCGGGACAGGGGGGAACTATGGCTACACCTTC
>-|TRBJ1-1|TRBV18|TRBD1
CASSAAGGSVNTEAFF
TGTGCCAGCTCAGCCGCAGGGGGTTCTGTGAACACTGAAGCTTTCTTT
>once|TRBJ2-7|TRBV19|-
CASSLGAESSYEQYF
TGTGCCAGTAGTTTAGGAGCGGAAAGCTCCTACGAGCAGTACTTC
>-|TRBJ2-1|TRBV11-2|TRBD2
CASSLWTRGDEQFF
TGTGCCAGCAGCTTGTGGACTAGAGGCGATGAGCAGTTCTTC
>-|TRBJ1-4|TRBV7-9|-
CASSTNRDFGKLFF
TGTGCCAGCAGCACCAACAGGGATTTTGGAAAACTGTTTTTT
>few|TRBJ2-7|TRBV19|-
CASSIGRSYEQYF
TGTGCCAGTAGTATAGGACGGAGCTACGAGCAGTACTTC
>-|TRBJ2-7|TRBV9|TRBD2
CASSPLGLAYSYEQYF
TGTGCCAGCAGCCCGCTTGGACTAGCGTACTCCTACGAGCAGTACTTC
>-|TRBJ1-1|TRBV28|-
CASSSGQMNTEAFF
TGTGCCAGCAGTTCCGGACAGATGAACACTGAAGCTTTCTTT
>-|TRBJ1-4|TRBV7-6|TRBD1
CASSPDREAGEKLFF
TGTGCCAGCAGCCCGGACAGGGAGGCTGGTGAAAAACTGTTTTTT
>-|TRBJ2-2|TRBV13|TRBD2
CASSALAGGNTGELFF
TGTGCCAGCAGCGCACTAGCGGGAGGGAACACCGGGGAGCTGTTTTTT
>-|TRBJ1-2|TRBV28|TRBD1
CASSSPGQGRAYGYTF
TGTGCCAGCAGTTCCCCGGGACAGGGAAGAGCCTATGGCTACACCTTC
>-|TRBJ2-3|TRBV7-9|TRBD1
CASSVGQGATDTQYF
TGTGCCAGCAGTGTCGGACAGGGGGCGACAGATACGCAGTATTTT
>-|TRBJ2-7|TRBV27|TRBD1
CASSWYRGYEQYF
TGTGCCAGCAGTTGGTACAGGGGCTACGAGCAGTACTTC
>-|TRBJ2-7|TRBV5-1|-
CASSLGSGGGVEEQYF
TGCGCCAGCAGCTTGGGAAGCGGCGGAGGAGTGGAGGAGCAGTACTTC
>-|TRBJ2-7|TRBV9|TRBD1
CASSGGQGHSYEQYF
TGTGCCAGCAGCGGGGGACAGGGACACTCCTACGAGCAGTACTTC
>-|TRBJ2-2|TRBV6-1|TRBD1
CASSEGTGDTGELFF
TGTGCCAGCAGTGAGGGGACAGGGGACACCGGGGAGCTGTTTTTT
>-|TRBJ1-2|TRBV2|TRBD1
CASSATGDYGYTF
TGTGCCAGCAGTGCCACAGGGGACTATGGCTACACCTTC
>-|TRBJ2-3|TRBV10-3|TRBD2
CAINPTSGSDTQYF
TGTGCCATCAACCCTACTAGCGGGTCAGATACGCAGTATTTT
>-|TRBJ1-2|TRBV4-1|-
CASSQGEGGYYGYTF
TGCGCCAGCAGCCAAGGGGAGGGAGGGTACTATGGCTACACCTTC
>few|TRBJ2-1|TRBV7-9|-
CASSLGNRINEQFF
TGTGCCAGCAGCTTGGGCAACAGGATCAATGAGCAGTTCTTC
>-|TRBJ1-1|TRBV9|-
CASSVGGDTEAFF
TGTGCCAGCAGCGTAGGGGGGGACACTGAAGCTTTCTTT
>-|TRBJ1-1|TRBV29-1|-
CSVGVGGNTEAFF
TGCAGCGTTGGGGTCGGGGGAAACACTGAAGCTTTCTTT
>-|TRBJ1-4|TRBV5-6|-
CASSWGTPATNEKLFF
TGTGCCAGCAGCTGGGGGACACCCGCAACTAATGAAAAACTGTTTTTT
>-|TRBJ2-5|TRBV7-8|-
CASSLSGGRGYETQYF
TGTGCCAGCTCCCTCTCCGGGGGGCGGGGGTATGAGACCCAGTACTTC
>-|TRBJ2-7|TRBV28|TRBD2
CASSPSGSEPYEQYF
TGTGCCAGCAGTCCGAGCGGGAGTGAACCCTACGAGCAGTACTTC
>-|TRBJ2-4|TRBV19|-
CASSIDQSSGPPLNIQYF
TGTGCCAGTAGTATAGATCAGAGTAGCGGTCCTCCCTTAAACATTCAGTACTTC
>once|TRBJ2-5|TRBV5-4|TRBD1
CASSLVGAGGAETQYF
TGTGCCAGCAGCTTGGTAGGGGCAGGGGGCGCGGAGACCCAGTACTTC
>-|TRBJ1-5|TRBV28|-
CASSSGNQPQHF
TGTGCCAGCAGCTCTGGCAATCAGCCCCAGCATTTT
>-|TRBJ2-2|TRBV4-3|-
CASSFQGADTGELFF
TGCGCCAGCAGCTTCCAGGGTGCTGACACCGGGGAGCTGTTTTTT
>once|TRBJ2-1|TRBV5-4|TRBD2
CASRTWTSGGDNEQFF
TGTGCCAGCAGGACCTGGACTAGCGGGGGGGACAATGAGCAGTTCTTC
>few|TRBJ2-1|TRBV2|-
CASSKERSLYNEQFF
TGTGCCAGCAGCAAGGAGCGGAGCCTTTACAATGAGCAGTTCTTC
>few|TRBJ2-5|TRBV9|TRBD2
CASSVGSGDETQYF
TGTGCCAGCAGCGTAGGGAGCGGGGACGAGACCCAGTACTTC
>once|TRBJ2-7|TRBV6-5|TRBD1
CASSFRQGTGEQYF
TGTGCCAGCAGTTTCCGACAGGGTACGGGCGAGCAGTACTTC
>-|TRBJ2-1|TRBV19|TRBD2
CASSITAGGAGNEQFF
TGTGCCAGTAGTATAACGGCGGGGGGCGCGGGCAATGAGCAGTTCTTC
>-|TRBJ2-1|TRBV11-2|-
CASSLETDNEQFF
TGTGCCAGCAGCTTAGAGACTGACAATGAGCAGTTCTTC
>-|TRBJ2-5|TRBV20-1|-
CSAQDQETQYF
TGCAGTGCCCAGGACCAAGAGACCCAGTACTTC